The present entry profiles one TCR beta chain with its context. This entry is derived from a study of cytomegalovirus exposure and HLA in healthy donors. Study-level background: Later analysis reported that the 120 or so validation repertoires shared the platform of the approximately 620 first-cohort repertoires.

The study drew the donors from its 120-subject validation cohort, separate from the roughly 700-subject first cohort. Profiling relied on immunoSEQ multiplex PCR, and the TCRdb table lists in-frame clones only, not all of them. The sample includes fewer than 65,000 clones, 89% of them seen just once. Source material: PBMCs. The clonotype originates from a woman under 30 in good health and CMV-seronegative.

The CDR3 protein is CASSSDRAFNQPQHF. The CDR3 region has the DNA TGTGCCAGCAGCTCGGACAGGGCGTTTAATCAGCCCCAGCATTTT. The chain carries TRBV5-6 and TRBJ1-5; 8 bases match TRBD1. This CDR3 has 15 residues. Looked up from germline, CDR1 is SGHDT and CDR2 is YYEEEE. After removal of 3 bases from V and 4 bases from J, the junction contained 6 bases not matched to a gene. The full variable domain, with the rest looked up from reference TRBV5-6 and TRBJ1-5, is DAGVTQSPTHLIKTRGQQVTLRCSPKSGHDTVSWYQQALGQGPQFIFQYYEEEERQRGNFPDRFSGHQFPNYSSELNVNALLLGDSALYLCASSSDRAFNQPQHFGDGTRLSIL.